The 27 T cell receptor beta chains below were found in one sample sequenced in a study of identical twins. TCRdb passed the 5' RACE reads through MiXCR, listing each CDR3 protein once. The sample gives about 530,000 distinct CDR3 sequences, 20% to 25% of which show up once; 0.48% is in the top ten. These records were also assigned to another study, of yellow fever vaccine responses in identical twins.

Sequenced sample: CD4+ T cells sorted from blood. These receptors all come from a woman between 18 and 29 years old in good health.

The J gene is TRBJ2-1, the V gene TRBV5-1, with a possible D match to TRBD2 (5 bases). V was clipped by 4 bases and J by 6 bases, with 11 bases between them. The CDR3 is 13 amino acids. Germline V gene data show CDR1 as SGHRS and CDR2 as YFSETQ. The DNA for the CDR3 is TGCGCCAGCAGCACCGGACTGATCAATGAGCAGTTCTTC. Its protein product is CASSTGLINEQFF.

This clonotype was detected only a few times. The chain employs TRBV2 and TRBJ2-7; 15 nucleotides align to TRBD2. There are 16 residues in the CDR3. The germline V gene encodes CDR1 SNHLY and CDR2 FYNNEI. J lost 6 bases, V lost 5 bases, and 8 bases had no gene match. The CDR3 sequence: CASSYNGLAGGPEQYF. The CDR3 nucleotides are TGTGCCAGCAGTTACAACGGACTAGCGGGAGGGCCCGAGCAGTACTTC.

The gene calls are TRBV5-1 and TRBJ2-2, with 8 nucleotides matching TRBD1. Unmatched junction bases numbered 5, after V lost 4 bases and J lost 0 bases. CDR1 is SGHRS and CDR2 is YFSETQ in the germline V gene. This CDR3 spans 16 amino acids. The CDR3 region is CASSTGDRPNTGELFF. The DNA for the CDR3 is TGCGCCAGCAGCACGGGGGACAGGCCGAACACCGGGGAGCTGTTTTTT. Full variable domain (rest looked up from reference TRBV5-1 and TRBJ2-2): KAGVTQTPRYLIKTRGQQVTLSCSPISGHRSVSWYQQTPGQGLQFLFEYFSETQRNKGNFPGRFSGRQFSNSRSEMNVSTLELGDSALYLCASSTGDRPNTGELFFGEGSRLTVL.

The chain links TRBV12-3 or TRBV12-4 to TRBJ2-1, with 9 bases aligning to TRBD2. V trimming: 5 bases; J trimming: 4 bases; junction bases outside the gene matches: 6. The CDR3 spans 15 residues. The CDR3 spells CASSPRGGLYNEQFF. Here the CDR3 DNA reads TGTGCCAGCAGTCCGCGGGGGGGCCTTTACAATGAGCAGTTCTTC.

The V gene is TRBV5-1, the J gene TRBJ1-1; TRBD1 is a possible D gene (6 bases). This CDR3 is built from 16 residues. Trimming took off 4 bases at V and 1 base at J, with 17 bases between the two ends. Germline V gene data show CDR1 as SGHRS and CDR2 as YFSETQ. The CDR3 reads CASSGAWAGENTEAFF. The CDR3 DNA is TGCGCCAGCAGCGGGGCGTGGGCAGGGGAGAACACTGAAGCTTTCTTT. Together with reference TRBV5-1 and TRBJ1-1, the CDR3 gives the full variable domain: KAGVTQTPRYLIKTRGQQVTLSCSPISGHRSVSWYQQTPGQGLQFLFEYFSETQRNKGNFPGRFSGRQFSNSRSEMNVSTLELGDSALYLCASSGAWAGENTEAFFGQGTRLTVV.

This clonotype turned up a few times. CDR3 region: CASSYIPETQYF. CDR3 DNA: TGTGCCAGCAGCTATATACCGGAGACCCAGTACTTC. This chain connects TRBV12-3 or TRBV12-4 to TRBJ2-5; no clear D. Trimming took off 6 bases at V and 5 bases at J, with 10 bases between the two ends. CDR3 length equals 12 residues.

This clonotype was counted only a few times. The chain joins TRBV7-9 to TRBJ2-7, with D perhaps TRBD2 (5 bases). V dropped 6 bases and J dropped 3 bases, with 12 bases sitting between them. Germline CDR1 reads SEHNR; CDR2 reads FQNEAQ (reference sequence). The CDR3 runs to 13 residues. CDR3 loop: CASRLGDNYEQYF. In DNA form, the CDR3 reads TGTGCCAGCAGGCTGGGAGATAACTACGAGCAGTACTTC.

The chain has TRBV24-1 and TRBJ2-4; D might be TRBD1 (6 bases). Germline-derived CDR1 and CDR2 are KGHDR and SFDVKD. V lost 5 bases and J lost 4, with 8 bases in between. The CDR3 contains 13 residues. DNA of the CDR3: TGTGCCACCAGTGCAGGGGCGAAAAACATTCAGTACTTC. It encodes CATSAGAKNIQYF.

The genes are TRBV7-8 and TRBJ2-5; perhaps TRBD1 as D (5 bases). The ends were cut back, 5 bases at V and 4 bases at J, with 14 bases in the middle. CDR1 is SGHVS, CDR2 FQNEAQ, per germline. The CDR3 covers 14 residues. The CDR3 loop reads CASSQLGQGETQYF. The CDR3 DNA sequence: TGTGCCAGCAGCCAACTGGGGCAAGGAGAGACCCAGTACTTC.

This clonotype turned up a few times. This sequence joins TRBV5-5 and TRBJ1-1; 9 positions match TRBD1. Germline trimming cut 3 bases from V and 6 bases from J; bases unmatched to any gene: 9. CDR1 is SGHKS and CDR2 is YYEKEE in the germline V gene (reference sequence). This CDR3 spans 15 amino acids. In DNA form, the CDR3 reads TGTGCCAGCAGCTCCTACCAGGGACAGGGATCTGAAGCTTTCTTT. Encoded protein: CASSSYQGQGSEAFF.

CDR3 sequence (DNA): TGTGCCAGCAGCCCCTCTCGGGGAAACACGTACTACGAGCAGTACTTC. This sequence encodes CASSPSRGNTYYEQYF. J is TRBJ2-7 and V is TRBV5-6, with a weak D call TRBD2 (5 bases). V was trimmed by 4 bases and J by 3 bases, leaving 20 bases between them. Germline V CDR1 and CDR2: SGHDT, YYEEEE. The CDR3 runs 16 residues. The variable domain in full, with the rest retrieved from reference TRBV5-6 and TRBJ2-7, is DAGVTQSPTHLIKTRGQQVTLRCSPKSGHDTVSWYQQALGQGPQFIFQYYEEEERQRGNFPDRFSGHQFPNYSSELNVNALLLGDSALYLCASSPSRGNTYYEQYFGPGTRLTVT.

The chain has TRBV4-2 and TRBJ2-1; no clear D gene. V was pared by 6 bases and J by 8 bases, with 20 bases between. Germline V gives CDR1 LGHNA, CDR2 YNFKEQ. CDR3 size: 15 residues. The CDR3 sequence is CASSHGSRNGDEQFF. The CDR3 DNA reads as TGTGCCAGCAGTCACGGGTCTAGGAATGGCGATGAGCAGTTCTTC.

The chain is built from TRBV7-9 and TRBJ2-1; 10 positions match TRBD1. This CDR3 is built from 16 residues. With V trimmed by 1 base and J by 5 bases, 5 bases remained unmatched. Germline V CDR1 and CDR2: SEHNR, FQNEAQ (reference sequence). Here the CDR3 reads CASSLGRGTGDNEQFF. The CDR3, as DNA: TGTGCCAGCAGCTTAGGTCGGGGGACAGGGGACAATGAGCAGTTCTTC.

Details on this clonotype: This clone may be a read error of a much larger clone one base away. The chain has TRBV7-2 and TRBJ2-4, with D unclear. The CDR3 length is 13 residues. Germline V CDR1 and CDR2: SGHTA, FQGNSA. With 2 bases removed from V and 6 bases from J, the gap between germline ends came to 8 bases. CDR3 coding DNA: TGTGCCAGCAGCTTAAGGGTGCCAAACATTCAGTACTTC. Residues: CASSLRVPNIQYF. The entire variable domain, with the rest obtained from reference TRBV7-2 and TRBJ2-4, is as follows: GAGVSQSPSNKVTEKGKDVELRCDPISGHTALYWYRQSLGQGLEFLIYFQGNSAPDKSGLPSDRFSAERTGGSVSTLTIQRTQQEDSAVYLCASSLRVPNIQYFGAGTRLSVL.

The CDR3 nucleotides are TGTGCCAGCAGTTTATCCAGGGGGGAGAATAAAGTCCTGACTTTC. Amino acid sequence: CASSLSRGENKVLTF. The chain recombines TRBV12-3 or TRBV12-4 with TRBJ2-6, with D perhaps matching TRBD1 (7 bases). Trimming removed 2 bases from V and 13 bases from J, with 18 bases in between. CDR3 length: 15 amino acids.

The V and J genes are TRBV29-1 and TRBJ1-1; 10 nucleotides agree with TRBD1. Looked up from germline, CDR1 is SQVTM and CDR2 is ANQGSEA. The CDR3 consists of 14 residues. The V and J ends lost 2 bases and 4 bases, in that order; junction bases with no gene match: 4. In DNA, the CDR3 is TGCAGCGTTGAAAGTGACAGGGGGCCCACTGAAGCTTTCTTT. It encodes CSVESDRGPTEAFF.

Only a few counts were recorded for this clonotype. The V call is TRBV29-1, the J call TRBJ1-2; a possible D gene is TRBD1 (5 bases). Trimming shortened V by 3 bases and J by 2 bases, and 10 bases separated the two germline ends. The CDR3 contains 13 residues. The germline CDR1 and CDR2 sequences are SQVTM and ANQGSEA. The CDR3 loop is CSVEFRANYGYTF. The CDR3 DNA reads as TGCAGCGTTGAGTTCAGGGCCAACTATGGCTACACCTTC.

The chain carries TRBV4-1 and TRBJ2-1; 7 bases align to TRBD1. Germline V gene lookup returns CDR1 MGHRA and CDR2 YSYEKL. The CDR3 has 17 residues. V lost 2 bases and J lost 0; bases outside the gene matches: 7. CDR3: CASSQPTGASSYNEQFF. DNA of the CDR3: TGCGCCAGCAGCCAACCTACAGGGGCTAGCTCCTACAATGAGCAGTTCTTC.

The chain uses TRBV20-1 and TRBJ1-6, with D perhaps TRBD1 (6 bases). V gave up 6 bases and J gave up 10 bases, with 16 bases separating them. Germline assignment: CDR1 DFQATT and CDR2 SNEGSKA (reference sequence). CDR3 length: 13 residues. CDR3 protein: CSASRGERSPLHF. The CDR3 region has the DNA TGCAGTGCCTCGAGGGGGGAGAGATCACCCCTCCACTTT.

V and J are TRBV28 and TRBJ1-6, with 7 bases fitting TRBD1. V trimming: 8 bases; J trimming: 6 bases; junction bases outside the gene matches: 4. This CDR3 is 13 amino acids long. Germline lookup yields CDR1 MDHEN and CDR2 SYDVKM. CDR3 in DNA: TGTGCCAGCCAGACAGGGTTTAATTCACCCCTCCACTTT. This gives the protein CASQTGFNSPLHF. Looking up the rest from reference TRBV28 and TRBJ1-6 gives the full variable domain: DVKVTQSSRYLVKRTGEKVFLECVQDMDHENMFWYRQDPGLGLRLIYFSYDVKMKEKGDIPEGYSVSREKKERFSLILESASTNQTSMYLCASQTGFNSPLHFGNGTRLTVT.

The chain carries TRBV28 and TRBJ1-4; tentative D call: TRBD1 (5 bases). From germline, CDR1 is MDHEN and CDR2 SYDVKM. The CDR3 runs 13 residues. The germline V and J ends were trimmed by 5 bases and 7 bases, with 11 bases remaining between them. CDR3 DNA sequence: TGTGCCAGCAGTCCCCCAGGGAGTGAAAAACTGTTTTTT. Protein product: CASSPPGSEKLFF.

This chain uses TRBV4-1 with TRBJ2-3; unclear D gene. Germline V gene lookup returns CDR1 MGHRA and CDR2 YSYEKL. The CDR3 totals 16 residues. V lost 0 bases to trimming and J lost 2 bases, with 12 bases between them. CDR3: CASSQDNRLSTDTQYF. Written as DNA, the CDR3 is TGCGCCAGCAGCCAAGATAACCGTTTATCCACAGATACGCAGTATTTT.

This clonotype has a handful of counts. The chain recombines TRBV11-3 with TRBJ2-1; 11 nucleotides agree with TRBD2. From germline, CDR1 is SGHNT and CDR2 YENEEA. J lost 9 bases, V lost 5 bases, and 6 bases had no gene match. The CDR3 has 14 residues. CDR3 coding DNA: TGTGCCAGCAGCGTTAGCGGGGGGGTGGGTGAGCAGTTCTTC. This codes for CASSVSGGVGEQFF.

This clonotype appeared a few times. J is TRBJ2-7 and V is TRBV7-2; D unresolved. V gave up 1 base and J gave up 6 bases, with 13 bases separating them. Germline CDR1 SGHTA, CDR2 FQGNSA. The CDR3 runs to 14 residues. Here the CDR3 DNA reads TGTGCCAGCAGCTTAGTCGCCCTACTCAGCGAGCAGTACTTC. This gives the protein CASSLVALLSEQYF.

The rearrangement joins TRBV28 to TRBJ2-7; the match to TRBD2 covers 12 bases. The germline V gene encodes CDR1 MDHEN and CDR2 SYDVKM. The CDR3 contains 16 residues. With 5 bases clipped from V and 4 bases from J, the junction kept 9 bases outside the gene matches. CDR3 sequence: CASSASSSGRGYEQYF. The CDR3, as DNA: TGTGCCAGCAGTGCCTCATCTAGCGGGAGGGGATACGAGCAGTACTTC.

The V call is TRBV20-1, the J call TRBJ2-2; TRBD1 matches 8 bases. The CDR3 runs to 14 residues. Germline CDR1 reads DFQATT; CDR2 reads SNEGSKA (reference sequence). The V and J ends lost 4 bases and 0 bases, in that order; junction bases with no gene match: 1. This CDR3 reads CSAMTGANTGELFF. In DNA form, the CDR3 reads TGCAGTGCTATGACAGGGGCGAACACCGGGGAGCTGTTTTTT.

This chain links TRBV11-2 with TRBJ2-5, with 8 bases identical to TRBD2. This CDR3 has 16 residues. J was trimmed by 0 bases and V by 7 bases; bases with no gene match: 10. CDR1 and CDR2 (germline): SGHAT, FQNNGV. CDR3 sequence (DNA): TGTGCCAGCACTCGAACCCCGGGGGGGAACCAAGAGACCCAGTACTTC. Amino acid sequence: CASTRTPGGNQETQYF.